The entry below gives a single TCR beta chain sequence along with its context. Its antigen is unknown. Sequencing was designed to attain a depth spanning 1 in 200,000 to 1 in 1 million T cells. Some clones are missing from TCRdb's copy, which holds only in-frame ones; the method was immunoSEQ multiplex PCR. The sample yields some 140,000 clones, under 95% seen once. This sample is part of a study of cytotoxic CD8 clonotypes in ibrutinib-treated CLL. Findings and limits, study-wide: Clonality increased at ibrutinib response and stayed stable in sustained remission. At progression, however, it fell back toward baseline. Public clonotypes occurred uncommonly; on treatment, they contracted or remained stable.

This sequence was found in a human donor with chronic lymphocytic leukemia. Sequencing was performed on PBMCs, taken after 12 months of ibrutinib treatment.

The CDR3 DNA is TGTGCCAGTAATGACTCGGGCGGACGCACTGAAGCTTTCTTT. This encodes CASNDSGGRTEAFF. The chain combines TRBV19 with TRBJ1-1; D is ambiguous. Deletions cut 7 bases from V and 4 bases from J, with 16 bases between. Per the germline V gene, CDR1 is LNHDA and CDR2 is SQIVND (reference sequence). This CDR3 has 14 amino acids.